This is a list of T cell receptor beta chains from one sample in a study of cytomegalovirus exposure and HLA in healthy donors. Using immunoSEQ multiplex PCR, the repertoire was profiled, and TCRdb retains in-frame clones only, with some absent. In all, the sample yields some 40,000 clones. Sequencing used PBMCs. These receptor sequences come from a human donor in good health. The CDR3 runs from the conserved cysteine through the conserved F or W. Fields, in order: J gene, D gene, V gene, CDR3 length, CDR3 DNA, CDR3 protein. A D gene is named only where the DNA matches it firmly.

TRBJ2-1,TRBD1,TRBV5-4,17,TGTGCCAGCAGCTCCTTAGGACAGGGTGACTCCGACAATGAGCAGTTCTTC,CASSSLGQGDSDNEQFF
TRBJ1-1,NA,TRBV7-3,13,TGTGCCAGCAGGCTAGCTGTGAACACTGAAGCTTTCTTT,CASRLAVNTEAFF
TRBJ1-1,NA,TRBV6-5,15,TGTGCCAGCAGTTACTCTGGGCGGGAGAACACTGAAGCTTTCTTT,CASSYSGRENTEAFF
TRBJ2-7,NA,TRBV18,13,TGTGCCAGCTCACCTACAGGGACCTACGAGCAGTACTTC,CASSPTGTYEQYF
TRBJ1-5,NA,TRBV9,15,TGTGCCAGCAGCGAGCATCCCGGGGACAATCAGCCCCAGCATTTT,CASSEHPGDNQPQHF
TRBJ2-7,NA,TRBV4-1,15,TGCGCCAGCAGCCAAGATCGACTACTTGAGGCTCAGCAGTACTTC,CASSQDRLLEAQQYF
TRBJ1-1,TRBD1,TRBV7-8,13,TGTGCCAGCACCCCCTGGACAGGACTTGAAGCTTTCTTT,CASTPWTGLEAFF
TRBJ2-1,NA,TRBV5-4,16,TGTGCCAGCAGCCCTAGCGTCTTGAGCTCCTACAATGAGCAGTTCTTC,CASSPSVLSSYNEQFF
TRBJ1-1,NA,TRBV29-1,16,TGCAGCGTCTTAGTTCGGGGGGCTGTGAGGAACACTGAAGCTTTCTTT,CSVLVRGAVRNTEAFF
TRBJ1-2,TRBD1,TRBV11-2,14,TGTGCCAGCAGCTTCCGACAGGGGATCTATGGCTACACCTTC,CASSFRQGIYGYTF
TRBJ1-2,TRBD1,TRBV5-6,13,TGTGCCAGCAGCTTCCGGGACAGCTATGGCTACACCTTC,CASSFRDSYGYTF
TRBJ2-7,NA,TRBV2,12,TGTGCCAGCAGTGCTTCAGCCTACGAGCAGTACTTC,CASSASAYEQYF
TRBJ1-2,NA,TRBV1,16,TGCACCAGCAGCCAGGTTAAGATATTTAGGGGCTATGGCTACACCTTC,CTSSQVKIFRGYGYTF
TRBJ2-7,TRBD2,TRBV28,15,TGTGCCAGCAGACTAGCGGGACAGGATTCCTACGAGCAGTACTTC,CASRLAGQDSYEQYF
TRBJ1-1,NA,TRBV6-1,13,TGTGCCAGCAGTGAACAGAGCGACACTGAAGCTTTCTTT,CASSEQSDTEAFF
TRBJ1-4,TRBD1,TRBV10-2,15,TGCGCCAGCAGTGAAGGGGGGACAGGGTCTGAAAAACTGTTTTTT,CASSEGGTGSEKLFF
TRBJ1-2,TRBD1,TRBV19,13,TGTGCCAGTAGGCAGGGGGCTTGGAATGGCTACACCTTC,CASRQGAWNGYTF
TRBJ1-5,TRBD1,TRBV7-8,16,TGTGCCAGCAGCTACCGGGGCAGGGGGGGCAATCAGCCCCAGCATTTT,CASSYRGRGGNQPQHF
TRBJ1-2,NA,TRBV30,12,TGTGCCTGGAGTGTGACTGGAGGTGGCTACACCTTC,CAWSVTGGGYTF
TRBJ1-4,TRBD1,TRBV28,16,TGTGCCAGCAGTTTGGTCGGGGGGACAGGGAGTGAAAAACTGTTTTTT,CASSLVGGTGSEKLFF
TRBJ2-7,TRBD1,TRBV10-3,14,TGTGCCATCAGTGAGCGTGACAGGGGGAACGAGCAGTACTTC,CAISERDRGNEQYF
TRBJ2-6,TRBD1,TRBV5-1,18,TGCGCCAGCAGCTTGGACGGGACAGGGGGCTCTGGGGCCAACGTCCTGACTTTC,CASSLDGTGGSGANVLTF
TRBJ1-2,TRBD1,TRBV28,15,TGTGCCAGCAGTCCATGGACAGGAGCTAACTATGGCTACACCTTC,CASSPWTGANYGYTF
TRBJ1-2,TRBD1,TRBV30,14,TGTGCCTGGAGAGCGACAGGGGCCACCTTTGGCTACACCTTC,CAWRATGATFGYTF
TRBJ1-1,NA,TRBV25-1,13,TGTGCCAGCAGTGCAACAGGAATCACTGAAGCTTTCTTT,CASSATGITEAFF
TRBJ1-4,NA,TRBV9,18,TGTGCCAGCAGCCCTACCGCGGGCAGGATCCCTGAGGATGAAAAACTGTTTTTT,CASSPTAGRIPEDEKLFF
TRBJ1-2,TRBD1,TRBV27,15,TGTGCCAGCAGTTTATTGGGACAGGGTCTTGATGGCTACACCTTC,CASSLLGQGLDGYTF
TRBJ1-2,NA,TRBV18,14,TGTGCCAGCTCACGCGGAGATTCTAACTATGGCTACACCTTC,CASSRGDSNYGYTF
TRBJ1-1,NA,TRBV30,13,TGTGCCTGGAGCCGGACAGAGAACACTGAAGCTTTCTTT,CAWSRTENTEAFF
TRBJ2-7,NA,TRBV29-1,15,TGCAGCGTTCAAAGGTTGGAGGGGATATTCTACGAGCAGTACTTC,CSVQRLEGIFYEQYF
TRBJ1-2,NA,TRBV7-9,12,TGTGCCAGCAGCTTAGACAGCTATGGCTACACCTTC,CASSLDSYGYTF
TRBJ1-1,NA,TRBV7-9,13,TGTGCCAGCAGCTTAGACAGGGTGGCTGAAGCTTTCTTT,CASSLDRVAEAFF
TRBJ2-3,TRBD2,TRBV18,16,TGTGCCAGCTCACCAGCTAGCGGGGGGGCCTTAGATACGCAGTATTTT,CASSPASGGALDTQYF
TRBJ2-3,TRBD2,TRBV5-1,17,TGCGCCAGCAGCTCCTCGACTAGCGGGGAGCCCACAGATACGCAGTATTTT,CASSSSTSGEPTDTQYF
TRBJ1-1,NA,TRBV18,14,TGTGCCAGCTCACCGATTCCTAGGAACACTGAAGCTTTCTTT,CASSPIPRNTEAFF
TRBJ2-1,NA,TRBV4-1,12,TGCGCCAGCAGCCATCTTAGCGATGAGCAGTTCTTC,CASSHLSDEQFF
TRBJ2-1,TRBD2,TRBV9,16,TGTGCCAGCAGCTCTCAACCCGCGGGGGGTTACAATGAGCAGTTCTTC,CASSSQPAGGYNEQFF
TRBJ2-7,TRBD2,TRBV7-7,13,TGTGCCAGCAGCTTAGAGGCGGGGGAAGAGCAGTACTTC,CASSLEAGEEQYF
TRBJ1-4,TRBD1,TRBV18,15,TGTGCCAGCTCGAAGAACAGGGGGCTAGAAGAAAAACTGTTTTTT,CASSKNRGLEEKLFF
TRBJ2-7,NA,TRBV9,14,TGTGCCAGCAGCGTAGCGGCAGGGACCTACGAGCAGTACTTC,CASSVAAGTYEQYF
TRBJ1-6,NA,TRBV5-6,15,TGTGCCAGCAGCCTCGGGCGGGGTGGTAATTCACCCCTCCACTTT,CASSLGRGGNSPLHF
TRBJ2-5,NA,TRBV2,13,TGTGCCAGCATCGACGACGGGCAAGAGACCCAGTACTTC,CASIDDGQETQYF
TRBJ2-3,TRBD1,TRBV5-8,15,TGTGCCAGCAGCTCCGGGGACAGGGGAGCAGATACGCAGTATTTT,CASSSGDRGADTQYF
TRBJ1-1,NA,TRBV4-1,16,TGCGCCAGCAGCCAAGGGTTAGCCAGGGGGAACACTGAAGCTTTCTTT,CASSQGLARGNTEAFF
TRBJ2-3,NA,TRBV9,14,TGTGCCAGCAGCGTAGAACAGTACACAGATACGCAGTATTTT,CASSVEQYTDTQYF
TRBJ2-7,NA,TRBV7-2,15,TGTGCCAGCAGCCCCGCGGGACAGTTCGACTACGAGCAGTACTTC,CASSPAGQFDYEQYF